This T cell receptor beta chain was recorded in a study of shared clonotypes between healthy human individuals (dated by TCRdb to between 2020 and 2021). With respect to the entire study: The cohort included three men and two women between 18 and 49 years of age. For each donor, CD4 naive and CD4 memory were each given three plates, CD8 naive was given two plates, and CD8 memory was given one plate. The study deeply sequenced blood TCR repertoires of about 5 healthy adults to estimate repertoire size and the extent of clonotype sharing between individuals. To increase sequencing depth and limit assay-specific biases, different laboratories used diverse techniques to prepare libraries and sequence TCR repertoires. Per donor, leukapheresis produced somewhere between about 0.85 and 9.5 billion PBMCs. The study at large found these results: Because the study included a small number of donors, the genetic and exposure-history diversity represented was limited. Sampling was limited to blood, and TCR repertoires in tissue likely differ from TCR repertoires in blood. When several donors were compared, the shared fraction of clonotypes was about 5.5% for naive CD4, 3.5% for naive CD8, about 2.5% for memory CD4, and less than 0.5% for memory CD8. Naive subsets generally had larger estimated clonotype richness than memory subsets did. Even with the large sequencing depth, rarefaction of the sorted-subset datasets indicated that sequencing was incomplete. Pairwise subsampling indicated that sequencing depth was expected to affect the degree of clonotype sharing among donors. Clonotypes shared by all four sorted-subset donors showed higher generation probabilities than non-shared clonotypes.

Healthy HIV-negative adults with no recently reported acute infections or vaccinations were included as donors. Every donor was a Caucasian adult residing in Nashville, Tennessee, USA. CD4+ T cells were enriched by magnetic negative selection; naive cells were then positively selected on CD45RA, and the negative fraction formed the memory subset. Blood was obtained by leukapheresis, after which PBMCs were separated by Ficoll-Histopaque density gradient centrifugation and cryopreserved in liquid nitrogen vapor phase. Purity and quantity of every magnetically sorted T cell population were checked by analytical flow cytometry. From each sorted fraction, genomic DNA was isolated and quantified by UV absorbance on a Nanodrop 2000c. For CDR1 and CDR2, the germline V gene lists SGHRS and YFSETQ. The trim is 4 bases for V and 7 bases for J, with a gap of 15 bases between the germline ends. Taken from cysteine to phenylalanine, the CDR3 has 14 residues. Just the 42-base CDR3 DNA is kept, in frame starting at base 1.

On this clone: It has no known antigen specificity. No base quality values were provided; no much bigger clone lies one nucleotide off.

Using the deep immunoSEQ assay, multiplex PCR amplified TCR CDR3 regions from genomic DNA. Genomic DNA extracted from each cell subset was distributed evenly over all wells of several immunoSEQ 96-well plates, and each plate served as one replicate. For sorted subsets, roughly 200 ng of genomic DNA, equivalent to 25,000 to 35,000 T cell genomes, went into each replicate PCR. Purified libraries were measured with a Qubit 3.0 fluorometer, size-checked on a Bioanalyzer 2100, and measured again with the KAPA Library Quantification kit. Every immunoSEQ 96-well plate was sequenced on a separate single-read 150-cycle Illumina NextSeq 550 flow cell. The published analysis was carried out like this. Because the immunoSEQ output held only junctional sequences and lacked quality scores, the filtering could not match the filtering applied to full-length reads. To assign V/J genes and CDR3, sequences were annotated using PyIR, a Python wrapper for IgBLAST v1.9, with IMGT germline references. Reads were filtered out if the reads had weak V/J assignments (E-value above 1e-6), no CDR3, stop codons, out-of-frame junctions, or ambiguous translated residues. V3J clonotypes were defined as sequences sharing the same inferred V gene, J gene, and CDR3 amino acid sequence. The percentage overlap between two repertoires was calculated by dividing the number of shared unique clonotypes by the size of the smaller repertoire. RTK rarefaction, the Chao1 estimator, and Recon v2.1 estimates of unobserved clonotypes were used to assess repertoire richness. Generation probabilities for all TCRbeta clonotypes obtained by the gDNA method from a handful of donors were computed using OLGA. What TCRdb holds here is the immuneACCESS table cut down to in-frame rearrangements. Part of the clones is not present; checked against another copy, under half of the missing clones reflect an unresolved V gene, and the others are unexplained. That table gives V, J and clone size, and the DNA gave D and trimming. Here the sample has 730,000 or so clones; roughly 78% occur a single time. Approximately 1.8% of the sample rests with the top ten.

The sample consisted of memory CD4+ T cells sorted from blood. The meaning of the sample's cell subset or site label: CD45RA-negative fraction. The sequence was obtained from a woman in her thirties in good health. The chain joins TRBV5-1 to TRBJ2-1, and the D gene may be TRBD2, 6 bases matching. The bases are TGCGCCAGCAGCCCCGGGGGAGAGTCTAATGAGCAGTTCTTC. Protein translation: CASSPGGESNEQFF.